This TCR beta chain was found in a study of shared clonotypes between healthy human individuals. There are 14 residues in the CDR3. V was cut by 0 bases and J by 0 bases, with 7 bases left in between. Looked up from germline, CDR1 is SQVTM and CDR2 is ANQGSEA. Clones were sequenced by immunoSEQ multiplex PCR, and TCRdb holds only the in-frame ones, with some missing. Of some 2,100,000 clones in the sample, approximately 94% were seen once. The sequence derives from a man younger than 35 in good health. The sample was naive CD4+ T cells sorted from blood. The subset here: CD45RA+ positively selected. The chain has TRBV29-1 and TRBJ2-3; unclear D gene. The CDR3 spells CSVEETASTDTQYF. The CDR3 bases are TGCAGCGTTGAAGAGACTGCTAGCACAGATACGCAGTATTTT.